This T cell receptor beta chain comes out of a study of cytomegalovirus exposure and HLA in healthy donors. The assay was immunoSEQ multiplex PCR, and TCRdb's table has in-frame clones only and misses some. The sample has 45,000 to 70,000 clones, 85% to 95% seen once. This clone has a single count. What it binds is unknown. General study results and limits: 150 to 200 TCR beta chains were listed as cytomegalovirus-associated. Rare sequences made up most TCRs, while some public TCRs were found in many donors.

The CDR3 has 14 residues. Germline CDR1 is SGHTA and CDR2 is FQGNSA. With 7 bases clipped from V and 4 bases from J, the junction kept 9 bases outside the gene matches. Sequences were obtained from PBMCs. The J gene is TRBJ2-5, the V gene TRBV7-2; 7 bases are a match to TRBD2. The sequence came from a woman aged 18 to 35 in good health and CMV-seronegative. Written as DNA, the CDR3 is TGTGCCAGCACGCGAGCGGGACCCCCAGAGACCCAGTACTTC. Protein sequence: CASTRAGPPETQYF.